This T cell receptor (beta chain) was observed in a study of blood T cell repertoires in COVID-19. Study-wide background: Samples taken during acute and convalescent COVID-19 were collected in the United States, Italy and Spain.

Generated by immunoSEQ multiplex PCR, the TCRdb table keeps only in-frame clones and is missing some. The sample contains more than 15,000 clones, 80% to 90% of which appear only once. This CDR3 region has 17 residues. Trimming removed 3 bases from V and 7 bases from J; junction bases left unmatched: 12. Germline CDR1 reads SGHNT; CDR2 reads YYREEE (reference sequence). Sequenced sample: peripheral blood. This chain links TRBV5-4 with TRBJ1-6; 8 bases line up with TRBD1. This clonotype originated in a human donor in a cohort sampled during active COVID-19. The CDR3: CASSSGQGATTNSPLHF. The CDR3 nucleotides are TGTGCCAGCAGCTCAGGACAGGGAGCTACGACGAATTCACCCCTCCACTTT. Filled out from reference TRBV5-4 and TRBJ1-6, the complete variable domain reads ETGVTQSPTHLIKTRGQQVTLRCSSQSGHNTVSWYQQALGQGPQFIFQYYREEENGRGNFPPRFSGLQFPNYSSELNVNALELDDSALYLCASSSGQGATTNSPLHFGNGTRLTVT.